The T cell receptor (beta chain) under discussion was sequenced for a study of blood T cells in healthy people across ages. It was with a sample-barcoded 5' primer and a J-beta primer mix that a second PCR of roughly 7 to 12 cycles was run. Each cDNA molecule was tagged by a template-switch adaptor with 12 random nucleotides. TCRdb independently ran MiXCR on the 5' RACE reads; one entry per CDR3 protein. The table records 910,000 or so distinct CDR3 sequences, roughly half of them present only once. Drawn from each donor were roughly 10 milliliters of peripheral blood. Each sample had at least 6 million PBMCs isolated. Germline V lookup: CDR1 MGHRA, CDR2 YSYEKL. There are 17 residues in the CDR3. As concerns this clonotype: One end of the junction varies from germline; a read error may be responsible.

The receptor was derived from a woman in her sixties in good health. The V and J genes are TRBV4-1 and TRBJ2-5; no clear D. The material sequenced was blood. The chain's CDR3 is CASSQGIVSLVQRTQYF. CDR3 nucleotides: TGCGCCAGCAGTCAAGGAATAGTTAGTTTAGTCCAAAGAACCCAGTACTTC.